The clone carrying this TCR beta chain was observed a few times. The antigen remains undetermined. This record comes from a study of beta chain features in type 1 diabetes. Notes on the study in general: cDNA sequencing could over-represent cells with high TCR expression. For Type 1 diabetes patients, all four CD4+ subsets carried TCRB CDR3s that were moderately but significantly shorter. Within patients, naive, central memory and Treg TCRB repertoires seemed more similar than within healthy donors.

Since all of the isolated RNA was reverse transcribed, expressed TCRB transcripts were what got sequenced. Measured with immunoSEQ multiplex PCR; TCRdb has only the in-frame clones, and not every one. The sample has about 740,000 clones; roughly an eighth are singletons. Germline V gene data show CDR1 as MDHEN and CDR2 as SYDVKM. CDR3 length: 13 residues. V lost 6 bases to trimming and J lost 5 bases, with 13 bases between them. The rearrangement links TRBV28 to TRBJ1-2; D gene uncertain. The clonotype was recovered from a man between 18 and 29 years old with type 1 diabetes. The sample taken for sequencing was naive CD4+ T cells from blood. CDR3 nucleotide sequence: TGTGCCAGCAGCACCTGGGCCCCATATGGCTACACCTTC. Translation gives CASSTWAPYGYTF.